This T cell receptor (beta chain) is from a study of spatial heterogeneity in lung cancer (dated 2019 in TCRdb). Background on the whole study: Beta-chain transcripts were consistently detected in greater numbers than alpha-chain transcripts, which likely reflects a higher abundance of beta-chain transcripts. In the raw uncorrected reads, each unique combination of TCR and UMI appeared on average more than ten times. In non-small cell lung cancer, the study made a quantitative comparison of TCR alpha and beta repertoires among multiple tumor regions, matched nontumor lung and blood. The study linked features of the TCR repertoire to counts of nonsynonymous mutations, which were determined by whole-exome sequencing of tumor tissue. At surgery, 220 tumor regions, fewer than 85 matched nontumor lung samples and 56 PBMC samples were TCR-sequenced for both alpha and beta chains. Findings and caveats that apply to the study as a whole: Ubiquitous expanded tumor TCRs showed up in blood more often at tumor resection than at routine follow-up. Confirming at a functional level the hypothesis that regional TCRs recognize regional mutations was considered to require additional single-cell paired TCR alpha and beta sequencing.

The time point label here, explained by the study, means: sample taken at primary tumor resection. Without any cell sorting, TCR sequencing was performed on whole RNA extracted either from tumor and nontumor lung tissue or from cryopreserved PBMC samples. The donors were more than 65 patients from the lung TRACERx cohort who had early-stage, untreated non-small cell lung cancer. Only patients for whom sufficient RNA was available from at least two tumor regions were selected for TCR sequencing. Relative to germline, V is 3 bases shorter and J is 5 bases shorter, with 15 bases between their ends. Based on the germline V gene, the CDR1 and CDR2 sequences are KGHDR and SFDVKD. The CDR3 starts with the cysteine, ends with the phenylalanine, and has 15 residues. Kept here is only the CDR3 DNA, which spans 45 bases and is read in frame from base 1. The library was prepared using 5' RACE. Reads for this sample came from a NextSeq 500. To allow correction of PCR and sequencing errors, the TCR library protocol tagged every TCR cDNA molecule with a unique molecular identifier. For the original study's pipeline: TCR identification, UMI-based error correction and CDR3 extraction were all carried out with Decombinator tools. Expanded TCRs were defined as those above a frequency of 2 per 1,000, corresponding to the top 1% of the tumor frequency distribution. Renyi diversity was computed with the R vegan package after each repertoire had been subsampled 100 times to 5,000 TCRs. CDR3 similarity networks were constructed using string-kernel similarity of amino acid triplets, with links drawn between CDR3s whose pairwise similarity was above 0.82. In TCRdb, the public reads were trimmed at Q25 with fastp and aligned with MiXCR, with productive beta chains retained. One record per CDR3 amino acid sequence lists the most common genes and DNA. The V and J calls follow TCRdb's processing rather than the paper's. Recorded for this sample are roughly 16,000 distinct CDR3 sequences; about 21% of them occurred a single time. The top ten hold around 19% of the sample.

Details on this clonotype: It has no known antigen specificity. The input lacks base qualities; no much larger clone sits a single base away.

This receptor was identified in a female donor with early-stage non-small cell lung cancer. This chain is built from TRBV24-1 and TRBJ2-5; the D element might be TRBD1 or TRBD2, as each aligns at 5 bases. The sample consisted of PBMCs, taken at surgery. The CDR3 reads as follows: CATSDTGTPQETQYF. The sequenced DNA: TGTGCCACCAGTGATACCGGGACGCCCCAGGAGACCCAGTACTTC.